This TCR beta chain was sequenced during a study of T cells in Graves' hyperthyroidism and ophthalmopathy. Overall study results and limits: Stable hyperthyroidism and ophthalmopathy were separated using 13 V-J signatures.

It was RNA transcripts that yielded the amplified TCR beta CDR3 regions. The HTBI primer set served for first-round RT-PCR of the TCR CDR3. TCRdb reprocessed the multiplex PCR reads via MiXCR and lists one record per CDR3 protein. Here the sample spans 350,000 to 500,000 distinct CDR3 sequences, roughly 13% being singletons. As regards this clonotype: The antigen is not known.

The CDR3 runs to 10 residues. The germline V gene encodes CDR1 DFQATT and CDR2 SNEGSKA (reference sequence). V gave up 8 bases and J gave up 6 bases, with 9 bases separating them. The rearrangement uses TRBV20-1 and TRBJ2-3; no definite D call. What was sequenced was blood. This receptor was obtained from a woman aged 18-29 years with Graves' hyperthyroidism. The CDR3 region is CSPVMDTQYF. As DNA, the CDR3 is TGCAGTCCCGTAATGGATACGCAGTATTTT.